Listed here are 5 T cell receptor beta chains from one sample, sequenced in a study of metastatic and nonmetastatic thyroid tumors (TCRdb year 2020). The receptor library was made with PCR. For sequencing, an Illumina HiSeq 4000 was employed. Using fastp at Q25 and MiXCR, TCRdb reprocessed the public reads and kept productive beta chains. The sample includes 20,000 to 25,000 clones, with roughly 20% observed a single time. The top ten clonotypes cover about 4.5% of the sample. No treatment had been received by any patient before thyroid surgery. Sequenced sample: adjacent normal tissue. All receptors derive from a female donor with papillary thyroid cancer or a benign thyroid nodule (not recorded which). Some clones in this sample may be carry-over from other donors' samples.

This clone was counted between two and nine times. This rearrangement joins TRBV6-1 to TRBJ2-7; D not certain. The CDR3 has 14 amino acids. Germline assignment: CDR1 MNHNS and CDR2 SASEGT. V was pared by 6 bases and J by 10 bases, with 22 bases between. In DNA form, the CDR3 reads TGTGCCAGCAGATCATTGGGTCAGAAAGAAACCCAGTACTTC. Translated: CASRSLGQKETQYF.

This clone was counted at least ten times. The rearrangement uses TRBV5-6 and TRBJ1-1; the D is unclear. Germline CDR1 SGHDT, CDR2 YYEEEE. CDR3 size: 14 residues. V lost 1 base and J 0 bases, leaving 7 bases between the germline ends. The chain's CDR3 is CASSLQAMNTEAFF. In DNA form, the CDR3 reads TGTGCCAGCAGCTTGCAGGCCATGAACACTGAAGCTTTCTTT.

Judged by abundance, this clone is medium-sized (0.01 to 0.1%). The chain uses TRBV11-2 and TRBJ1-1; D unresolved. V dropped 8 bases and J dropped 3 bases, with 4 bases sitting between them. This CDR3 has 10 residues. Looked up from germline, CDR1 is SGHAT and CDR2 is FQNNGV. The CDR3 here is CASGDTEAFF. The CDR3 nucleotides read TGTGCCAGCGGGGACACTGAAGCTTTCTTT. Based on the CDR3 plus reference TRBV11-2 and TRBJ1-1, the full variable domain is EAGVAQSPRYKIIEKRQSVAFWCNPISGHATLYWYQQILGQGPKLLIQFQNNGVVDDSQLPKDRFSAERLKGVDSTLKIQPAKLEDSAVYLCASGDTEAFFGQGTRLTVV.

In this sample, this clone turned up many times. This chain joins TRBV7-9 and TRBJ2-5; D may be TRBD1 or TRBD2 (5 bases each). The CDR3 spans 14 residues. V was pared by 0 bases and J by 4 bases, with 9 bases between. CDR1 and CDR2 from the germline V gene are SEHNR and FQNEAQ (reference sequence). CDR3 DNA sequence: TGTGCCAGCAGCTTAGCACCGGGGCCAGAGACCCAGTACTTC. It codes for CASSLAPGPETQYF.

This clone counts as medium-sized. The chain links TRBV6-1 to TRBJ2-2; D is undetermined. V was pared by 5 bases and J by 5 bases, with 12 bases between. The length of the CDR3 is 14 residues. The germline CDR1 and CDR2 sequences are MNHNS and SASEGT. CDR3 DNA: TGTGCCAGCAGTAGGCTACCGGAGACCGGGGAGCTGTTTTTT. It specifies CASSRLPETGELFF.